Listed below are T cell receptor beta chains from one sample, sequenced in a study of shared clonotypes between healthy human individuals. Measured with immunoSEQ multiplex PCR; TCRdb has only the in-frame clones, and not every one. Among under 2,000,000 clones listed, about 95% were seen once. The sample was naive CD8+ T cells sorted from blood. Source of these receptors: a man younger than 35 in good health. The CDR3 runs from the conserved cysteine through the conserved F or W. A D gene is named only where the DNA matches it firmly. Part of the rows lack a size; the others show once, few, many or a class for expanded clones.

>TRBV27|-|few|TRBJ1-5
TGTGCCAGCAGTCTCGGGATTAGCAATCAGCCCCAGCATTTT
CASSLGISNQPQHF
>TRBV5-6|-|few|TRBJ1-2
TGTGCCAGCAGCTTCTGGTATAATGAGGGCTACACCTTC
CASSFWYNEGYTF
>TRBV11-2|TRBD1|-|TRBJ2-1
TGTGCCAGCAGCTTAGGACCGGGACAGGGAGATGAGCAGTTCTTC
CASSLGPGQGDEQFF
>TRBV6-5|-|-|TRBJ2-5
TGTGCCAGCAGTTACTCGAGAGGGGACTTCGAGACCCAGTACTTC
CASSYSRGDFETQYF
>TRBV6-5|TRBD1|-|TRBJ2-2
TGTGCCAGCAGTTACACAGGGGGCGCCTCCGGGGAGCTGTTTTTT
CASSYTGGASGELFF
>TRBV5-1|TRBD1|-|TRBJ1-1
TGCGCCAGCAGCTTGACTGACAGGGAGAACACTGAAGCTTTCTTT
CASSLTDRENTEAFF
>TRBV7-9|TRBD1|-|TRBJ2-7
TGTGCCAGCAGCTCAGGTCGGGACAGGGGGCCCGAGCAGTACTTC
CASSSGRDRGPEQYF
>TRBV5-1|TRBD1|-|TRBJ2-1
TGCGCCAGCAGAGACAGGGCCTCCTACAATGAGCAGTTCTTC
CASRDRASYNEQFF
>TRBV5-4|-|-|TRBJ2-4
TGTGCCAGCAGCCCCCAGGGGACTACCGCCAAAAACATTCAGTACTTC
CASSPQGTTAKNIQYF
>TRBV9|TRBD1|-|TRBJ2-2
TGTGCCAGCAGCGTATTACCCCAACCGGGACAGGGGCAAACCGGGGAGCTGTTTTTT
CASSVLPQPGQGQTGELFF
>TRBV7-2|-|-|TRBJ2-1
TGTGCCAGCAGCTTAGTACTATACAATGAGCAGTTCTTC
CASSLVLYNEQFF
>TRBV25-1|-|-|TRBJ1-6
TGTGCCAGCAGTGAATTAGCTTCGACATCACCCCTCCACTTT
CASSELASTSPLHF
>TRBV27|TRBD1|-|TRBJ2-7
TGTGCCAGCGGGGACAGGGTCGCCGAGCAGTACTTC
CASGDRVAEQYF
>TRBV25-1|-|-|TRBJ1-1
TGTGCCAGCAACCCGGGGGGCGGAGGAGGGACTGAAGCTTTCTTT
CASNPGGGGGTEAFF
>TRBV6-5|-|-|TRBJ1-2
TGTGCCAGCACCCTCCGGGACGGCTTCTATGGCTACACCTTC
CASTLRDGFYGYTF
>TRBV5-6|-|-|TRBJ1-1
TGTGCCAGCAGCTTGGGGGTGTGGACGGGGAACACTGAAGCTTTCTTT
CASSLGVWTGNTEAFF
>TRBV11-2|-|-|TRBJ2-2
TGTGCCAGCAGCTTAGATCACTCCGGGTACACCGGGGAGCTGTTTTTT
CASSLDHSGYTGELFF
>TRBV30|-|-|TRBJ1-2
TGTGCCTGGAGTTCCAAGACAGCGCATGAACATTATGGCTACACCTTC
CAWSSKTAHEHYGYTF
>TRBV7-9|-|-|TRBJ2-2
TGTGCCAGCAGACCCGACAAGAACACCGGGGAGCTGTTTTTT
CASRPDKNTGELFF
>TRBV13|-|-|TRBJ1-3
TGTGCCAGCAGCTTAGGAGGTGGAAACACCATATATTTT
CASSLGGGNTIYF
>TRBV10-2|-|-|TRBJ2-7
TGCGCCAGCAGTGAGGAGGAACCACTCCCCGAGGGGAGCTCCTACGAGCAGTACTTC
CASSEEEPLPEGSSYEQYF
>TRBV29-1|TRBD1|-|TRBJ2-7
TGCAGCGCCCGGACAGGGTCTGACGAGCAGTACTTC
CSARTGSDEQYF
>TRBV4-3|TRBD1|once|TRBJ2-7
TGCGCCAGCAGCCAATCGGGACAGGCCACCTACGAGCAGTACTTC
CASSQSGQATYEQYF
>TRBV4-3|-|-|TRBJ2-1
TGCGCCAGCAGCCAATTCATGGGCGATGAGCAGTTCTTC
CASSQFMGDEQFF
>TRBV9|-|-|TRBJ2-2
TGTGCCAGCAGCGTAGAACGGTATTTCAACACCGGGGAGCTGTTTTTT
CASSVERYFNTGELFF
>TRBV9|-|-|TRBJ2-7
TGTGCCAGCAGCCACACGAGCCTCTCCTACGAGCAGTACTTC
CASSHTSLSYEQYF
>TRBV5-1|TRBD2|-|TRBJ2-3
TGCGCCAGCCAGCGGGAGGCGAGCACAGATACGCAGTATTTT
CASQREASTDTQYF
>TRBV19|-|-|TRBJ2-2
TGTGCCAGTAGTAGGGGTACAACCGTCGTAGCGAACACCGGGGAGCTGTTTTTT
CASSRGTTVVANTGELFF
>TRBV5-4|TRBD2|-|TRBJ2-3
TGTGCCAGCAGCTTGTCCGGGGGGGGCACAGATACGCAGTATTTT
CASSLSGGGTDTQYF
>TRBV2|TRBD1|once|TRBJ1-5
TGTGCCAGCAGTGAGGGACAGGGGAGTCAGCCCCAGCATTTT
CASSEGQGSQPQHF
>TRBV28|TRBD1|-|TRBJ2-3
TGTGCCAGCAGTCCGAGGACAGGGGGTGCAGATACGCAGTATTTT
CASSPRTGGADTQYF
>TRBV10-1|-|-|TRBJ2-3
TGCGCCAGCAGTGAGGACGGGAGCACAGATACGCAGTATTTT
CASSEDGSTDTQYF
>TRBV2|TRBD2|-|TRBJ2-5
TGTGCCAGCAGTGAAGCGCTAGGTTGGCTAGCGGGGGGGCCGGGTGGTGAGACCCAGTACTTC
CASSEALGWLAGGPGGETQYF
>TRBV28|-|-|TRBJ1-1
TGTGCCAGCAGTTTTTTTGGGGGGGTAGAAGCTTTCTTT
CASSFFGGVEAFF
>TRBV7-9|TRBD1|-|TRBJ1-5
TGTGCCAGCAGCTCGGGACAGGAAGTGAGCAATCAGCCCCAGCATTTT
CASSSGQEVSNQPQHF
>TRBV6-5|TRBD1|once|TRBJ1-2
TGTGCCAGCACCCCGGACAGGGACTATGGCTACACCTTC
CASTPDRDYGYTF
>TRBV27|-|once|TRBJ1-1
TGTGCCAGCAGTTTAGGACGGGACACTGAAGCTTTCTTT
CASSLGRDTEAFF
>TRBV5-6|-|-|TRBJ1-1
TGTGCCAGCAGCTGGGGATCGGCTGAAGCTTTCTTT
CASSWGSAEAFF
>TRBV27|TRBD2|-|TRBJ2-7
TGTGCCAGCAGTGATCACATTAGCGGGAGAAGTAACGAGCAGTACTTC
CASSDHISGRSNEQYF
>TRBV9|TRBD2|-|TRBJ2-5
TGTGCCAGCAGCGCGTCCTCCGGAGCGGGGGAGACCCAGTACTTC
CASSASSGAGETQYF
>TRBV6-5|-|once|TRBJ2-1
TGTGCCAGCAGTTACTCCTCGTACAATGAGCAGTTCTTC
CASSYSSYNEQFF
>TRBV27|TRBD2|once|TRBJ2-7
TGTGCCAGCAGCAAAGGCCCCGGTAGCGGGAGGCCTTTGGTAGAGCAGTACTTC
CASSKGPGSGRPLVEQYF
>TRBV9|-|-|TRBJ2-7
TGTGCCAGCGGGCCAACGGACCTGAGCTCCTACGAGCAGTACTTC
CASGPTDLSSYEQYF
>TRBV5-1|TRBD2|-|TRBJ2-1
TGCGCCAGCAGCTGGGAGATTAGCGGGGGGCTTTACAATGAGCAGTTCTTC
CASSWEISGGLYNEQFF
>TRBV28|-|once|TRBJ1-2
TGTGCCAGCAGTCTAGACGGGGATGGGGCTAACTATGGCTACACCTTC
CASSLDGDGANYGYTF
>TRBV14|-|-|TRBJ2-1
TGTGCCAGCAGCCAAGATTTGGCCAGCTACAATGAGCAGTTCTTC
CASSQDLASYNEQFF
>TRBV7-9|-|-|TRBJ2-3
TGTGCCAGCAGTCCTCATAGCACAGATACGCAGTATTTT
CASSPHSTDTQYF
>TRBV21-1|-|-|TRBJ2-7
TGTGCCAGCAGCAAAGCGTTGACTAGCGGGAGCTACGAGCAGTACTTC
CASSKALTSGSYEQYF
>TRBV28|-|-|TRBJ2-2
TGTGCCAGCAGTCCGAATACAGGGGAGGGCACCGGGGAGCTGTTTTTT
CASSPNTGEGTGELFF
>TRBV5-6|-|once|TRBJ2-1
TGTGCCAGCAGCTTGACTAGCCAAAACAATGAGCAGTTCTTC
CASSLTSQNNEQFF
>TRBV4-1|TRBD1|-|TRBJ2-1
TGCGCCAGCAAGCTCCCAGGGGGCCCCTACAATGAGCAGTTCTTC
CASKLPGGPYNEQFF
>TRBV7-9|TRBD1|-|TRBJ2-5
TGTGCCAGCAGCCGGACAGGACAAGAGACCCAGTACTTC
CASSRTGQETQYF
>TRBV27|-|-|TRBJ1-5
TGTGCCAGCAGTTTATTCGGGGGGCCCTATAGCAATCAGCCCCAGCATTTT
CASSLFGGPYSNQPQHF
>TRBV7-9|TRBD2|-|TRBJ2-7
TGTGCCAGCAGCTTAACAGCGGGGGGGCTTTCCTACGAGCAGTACTTC
CASSLTAGGLSYEQYF
>TRBV11-2|TRBD2|-|TRBJ2-1
TGTGCCAGCAGCTTTGTTCTAGCGGGGGAGGGTGAGCAGTTCTTC
CASSFVLAGEGEQFF
>TRBV19|-|-|TRBJ1-2
TGTGCCAGCCAGGACCGGGACAAACTTCTCTATGGCTACACCTTC
CASQDRDKLLYGYTF
>TRBV27|TRBD2|-|TRBJ2-1
TGTGCCAGCAGTCCCGAGGGAGGGCGGGACAATGAGCAGTTCTTC
CASSPEGGRDNEQFF
>TRBV11-2|TRBD2|-|TRBJ2-5
TGTGCCAGCAGCCCGGGGACTAGCGGGATACAAGAGACCCAGTACTTC
CASSPGTSGIQETQYF